This TCR beta chain was observed in a study of T-cell reconstitution after alpha-beta-depleted transplantation in children listed by TCRdb under 2016. With regard to the full study: The study quantitatively tracked T-cell immune reconstitution after TCRalphabeta/CD19-depleted allogeneic hematopoietic cell transplantation in children using TCR repertoire profiling.

The method behind the library was PCR. For sequencing, an Illumina HiSeq 2500 was employed. TCR libraries were prepared with molecular barcoding, using unique molecular identifiers to normalize TCRbeta repertoire quantification. TCRdb trimmed the raw reads at Q25, called clones with MiXCR and kept productive beta chains. Rows matching on CDR3 protein sequence are summarized as one entry with the most common DNA and genes. Counted in this sample were some 490,000 distinct CDR3 sequences; around 12% of them appeared once. About 5% of the sample goes to the ten largest clones. This clonotype appeared many times. Its antigen remains unidentified. No much larger clone exists at a distance of one base, and base qualities are not known. The source material was PBMCs from the stem cell graft donor, sampled from the stem cell graft. This clonotype originated in a human donor who donated a stem cell graft to a child with combined immunodeficiency.

The CDR3 sequence is CASSYGGEQYF. The DNA sequence is as follows: TGTGCCAGCAGTTACGGGGGGGAGCAGTACTTC. The chain is assembled from TRBV6-5 and TRBJ2-7, with TRBD2 perhaps the D gene, on 6 matching bases. CDR1 and CDR2 were assigned from the germline V gene as MNHEY and SVGAGI. V is clipped by 2 bases and J by 7 bases, and the sequence between their germline boundaries is 6 bases long. Its CDR3 holds 11 amino acids, cysteine through phenylalanine. Left in the record is the CDR3 DNA by itself, 33 bases read in frame from the first base.